This T cell receptor (beta chain) was sequenced in a study of blood T cells in healthy people across ages. Findings and limits, study-wide: Lack of knowledge of donor CMV status possibly confounded expanded clonotype changes. Higher diversity, along with more naive CD4+ cells, distinguished long-lived donors from aged donors.

Per sample, extraction of total RNA gave at least 5 micrograms in every case. Alongside a J-beta primer mix, a sample-barcoded 5' primer served in a second PCR lasting about 7 to 12 cycles. All cDNA molecules were each tagged by a template-switch adaptor with 12 random nucleotides. TCRdb reprocessed the 5' RACE reads with MiXCR, giving one entry per CDR3 protein. The sample holds about 1.1 million distinct CDR3 sequences, 35% to 40% seen once. This clonotype showed up just a few times. Antigen: not known. Trimming stripped 9 bases from V and 3 bases from J, with 8 bases between. The CDR3 totals 11 residues. From germline, CDR1 is SNHLY and CDR2 FYNNEI.

The sequenced sample was blood. The origin of this receptor is a man in his late teens or twenties in good health. The chain has TRBV2 and TRBJ2-5, with D possibly being TRBD1 (5 bases). The CDR3 DNA reads as TGTGCCAGAAGCAGGGAAGAGACCCAGTACTTC. Its protein is CARSREETQYF.